One TCR beta chain is described in this entry. Its target antigen remains unknown. No clone much larger than this one lies a single base away; base qualities are absent. In total, fewer than 750 healthy bone marrow donors made up the cohort. All cohort members were sampled while nominally healthy, although unrecorded immune exposures were likely present. The donor was CMV seropositive and belonged to the group of more than 250 seropositive cohort members. A peripheral blood sample was provided by each donor, and peripheral blood mononuclear cells were used for TCR beta sequencing. The Qiagen DNeasy Blood Extraction Kit was used to extract genomic DNA from the blood cell samples. The germline V gene specifies SGHVS as CDR1 and FNYEAQ as CDR2. The trim is 1 base for V and 7 bases for J, with a gap of 10 bases between the germline ends. The CDR3 goes from the cysteine to the phenylalanine over 13 residues. The CDR3 DNA has 39 bases and is translated from base 1.

The data derive from a study of cytomegalovirus exposure and HLA in healthy donors (dated by TCRdb to about 2017). Regarding the complete study: An earlier analysis of approximately 550 of the donors reported roughly 300 Gb of sequence data and around 120 million unique TCR beta sequences from approximately 180 million T cells. Roughly 320 gigabases of sequencing data and approximately 92 million unique TCR sequences made up an early release that covered around 640 HLA-typed donors. Of the roughly 400 genotyped donors, approximately 83% fell in the genetic ancestry cluster associated with self-reported Caucasian donors. The study aimed to test whether signatures of past pathogen exposure could be identified by cataloging public T cell receptors. The study used immunosequencing to profile the T cell repertoires of hundreds of subjects and linked those repertoires to cytomegalovirus serostatus. Besides the first cohort of some 670 subjects, a separate validation cohort made up of over 95 different subjects was used. To predict cytomegalovirus infection status, the study combined high-throughput TCR immunosequencing, statistical association of individual TCRs with disease status, and machine learning. To study patterns of TCR occurrence, a later analysis re-analyzed previously published TCR beta repertoires from 666 donors and added high-resolution HLA genotyping. Rather than using new phenotypic data, the later analysis identified candidate immune exposures from TCR beta sequences and from how often those sequences occurred across donors. In an earlier analysis of roughly 580 of the donors, high-throughput TCR beta sequencing was used to judge whether each TCR beta V gene segment behaved as functional or pseudogenic. Donor age, sex, ethnicity and CMV serostatus were collected together with the repertoire data. A later genetic analysis used genome-wide SNP genotypes for about 60% of the roughly 700 donors, treating that subset as a discovery cohort. Every repertoire in the discovery cohort had been generated on one and the same sequencing platform. HLA typing covered class I and class II loci at four-digit resolution. Typing coverage differed by locus: A, B, C, DRB1 and DQB1 were typed in roughly 620-630 donors, DQA1 in about 500, DPA1 in over 600, and DPB1 in just under 490. About five DR-DQ haplotypes were treated as single units for association and clustering because of strong linkage in the cohort. Across some 400 genotyped donors of the cohort, an average of roughly 250,000 unique TCR beta nucleotide sequences per donor were sequenced, and 15% to 20% of those sequences were non-productive.

Library creation used the immunoSEQ multiplex PCR assay. For the multiplex PCR, a mixture combining 60 forward primers for TCR Vbeta segments and 13 reverse primers for TCR Jbeta segments was used. A multiplex PCR assay on genomic DNA amplified the CDR3 region of rearranged TCR beta genes. The amplified TCR beta libraries were sequenced on the Illumina HiSeq System as 87-base-pair reads. From the authors' description of their analysis: In a later analysis, tens of millions of unique TCR beta chains were counted across the roughly 670 repertoires, and roughly 10 million of these chains were shared by at least two donors. Raw reads were error-corrected and collapsed into unique sequences with a nearest-neighbor algorithm that merged closely related sequences to remove PCR and sequencing errors. V, D and J gene segments were assigned by aligning CDR3 sequences to IMGT reference sequences. For a sequence to be retained, at least a six-nucleotide match to both a V gene segment and a J gene segment was required. A rearrangement was called productive if the CDR3 had no stop codons and remained in frame with V and J, and every other rearrangement was called non-productive. CDR3 was defined by IMGT convention, running from the second conserved V-encoded cysteine to the conserved J-encoded phenylalanine. The earlier analysis of about 500 of the donors excluded sequences that lacked an unambiguous match to a single V gene segment. In an earlier analysis of about 590 of the donors, a V segment was called functional when productive rearrangements were above 56.7%, and segregating when the standard deviation between donors exceeded 5%. A statistical classification framework was developed to diagnose cytomegalovirus status using the catalog of TCR beta chain sequences. V and J gene assignment, in a later analysis, came from comparing TCR nucleotide sequences with IMGT/GENE-DB human TR gene sequences. A later analysis assigned CDR3 sequences and most-parsimonious VDJ recombination scenarios with the TCRdist pipeline. In a later analysis, each TCR beta chain was defined by its CDR3 amino acid sequence together with its V-gene family, and reads lacking a unique V-gene family were excluded. A later analysis removed 550 to 650 highly shared, low-generation-probability nucleotide sequences to deal with suspected cross-contamination and a sequencing artifact. In a later analysis, a clonal expansion index for each public chain was calculated from normalized within-repertoire ranks of inferred template counts. A later analysis computed generation probabilities with a VDJ recombination model fitted to out-of-frame rearrangements, and checked the results against IGoR. A later analysis scored TCR-TCR, TCR-HLA and TCR-CMV co-occurrence with hypergeometric tests, applying a repertoire-size bias correction to TCR pairs. A later analysis estimated false discovery rates by permuting HLA or CMV assignments 20 times. A later analysis grouped co-occurring TCRs with DBSCAN, adding TCRdist sequence similarity when clustering within HLA-allele-positive subsets. Repertoires with fewer than 30,000 or more than 120,000 public chains, plus five repertoires with anomalous nucleotide sharing, were excluded from co-occurrence clustering. The table comes from immuneACCESS by way of TCRdb, which keeps in-frame sequences with V and J called. Part of the clones is missing from these tables; in studies checked, under half for an unresolved V gene and the rest for unknown reasons. Clone size and V and J calls were adopted from that table, with D and trimming inferred from the DNA. In all, the sample holds roughly 150,000 clones, and 79% of those were seen once. Around 7% of the sample is held by the ten biggest clonotypes.

The paper's findings and limits, for the study overall: When HLA alleles, especially DR and DQ, strongly co-occurred, attributing TCR associations to individual alleles was difficult. Broadly in line with IMGT annotations, most TCR beta V segments showed up in productive rearrangements about 90% or about 30% of the time in an earlier analysis of a few hundred of the donors. V-gene and J-gene trimming of TCR beta chains was associated with a missense DCLRE1C variant in a later genetic analysis, and the association was replicated in an independent cohort. Linkage disequilibrium might explain the correlated functional status among segregating V segments, but an unknown experimental factor could not be excluded. In a later analysis, most CMV-associated TCR beta chains were found to appear HLA-restricted, with HLA associations seemingly driven largely by CMV exposure. A group of highly shared sequence variants was considered likely to be a technical artifact of the sequencing pipeline. The classifier was reported to diagnose cytomegalovirus status with high specificity and sensitivity in both the original cohort and the validation cohort. According to a later genetic analysis, donors in an Asian-associated ancestry cluster had fewer N-insertions in productive TCRs than the approximately 670-donor mean. While some public TCRs were present in many individuals, most TCR sequences turned up only very rarely across donors. The earlier analysis of some 560 of the donors excluded around 17 rarely observed V segments, including chromosome 9 orphons, because counts were too low. In a later analysis, HLA-associated TCR beta chains were found to be more clonally expanded and to have lower generation probabilities than equally common non-associated chains. According to the authors, the approach could potentially be generalized to other disease states and immunological phenotypes. For the cohort, immune exposure information was limited to CMV serostatus. In a later analysis, TCR association rates were found to vary across HLA loci, with the most associated TCRs seen for DRB1 alleles and the fewest for HLA-C alleles. The study gave a list of about 160 TCR beta chains associated with cytomegalovirus. Because the 87-base-pair reads could not distinguish some IMGT-functional V segments, including TRBV6-2 and TRBV6-3, those segments were excluded. A further reported finding was that TCR beta sequences accurately predicted the HLA-A and HLA-B alleles for most subjects in the first cohort. A later analysis associated about 17,000 TCR beta sequences with specific HLA alleles at a false discovery rate of 0.05. In this cohort, only TCR beta chains were sequenced, and detectable features were limited by the absence of alpha or paired-chain data. Three of the identified cytomegalovirus-associated TCR beta chains were confirmed in vitro to be specific for cytomegalovirus antigens. In a later analysis, several top co-occurrence clusters were reported to appear linked to parvovirus B19, influenza, CMV and Epstein-Barr virus. Presence/absence analyses assumed roughly uniform sequencing depth across donors, an assumption that may not hold. Because HLA typing was missing for some donors at each locus, association tests included only the typed subset.

This sequence originates from a man aged 40-55 years in good health and CMV-seropositive. What was sequenced was PBMCs. Rearrangement joined TRBV7-6 to TRBJ1-2; TRBD1 is a weak D gene call, 6 bases matching. The bases are TGTGCCAGCAGCTTAGGGACAGTGGGTGGCTACACCTTC. Its protein product is CASSLGTVGGYTF.